This TCR beta chain comes out of a study of blood T cell repertoires in COVID-19. The wider study: Researchers got acute and convalescent COVID-19 samples from the United States, Italy and Spain.

The CDR3 totals 14 residues. Germline V gene sequence: CDR1 LGHNA, CDR2 YSLEER. The germline V and J ends were trimmed by 2 bases and 6 bases, with 11 bases remaining between them. Ages ranged from roughly 18 to 100 years, with residence in 24 US areas. Some clones are missing from TCRdb's copy, which holds only in-frame ones; the method was immunoSEQ multiplex PCR. Of fewer than 250,000 clones listed, about nine tenths are singletons. The clonotype originates from a woman in her 30s with acute COVID-19. V usage is TRBV4-3 and J usage is TRBJ2-1; possible D gene TRBD1, 5 bases. Sequenced material: PBMCs or T cells enriched from blood (not recorded which). The CDR3 DNA reads TGCGCCAGCAGCCAATCGACAGCGCGCAATGAGCAGTTCTTC. Amino acids: CASSQSTARNEQFF.